Listed here are 24 T cell receptor beta chains from one sample, sequenced in a study of spatial heterogeneity in lung cancer. Stated time point: blood at routine non-recurrence follow-up after resection. TCRdb called the 5' RACE reads again in MiXCR, with one record for every CDR3 protein. The data show 100,000 to 120,000 distinct CDR3 sequences, with 10% to 11% seen just once and 20% to 30% held by the top ten. Sequenced material: PBMCs, taken at follow-up. The receptors originated from a female donor with early-stage non-small cell lung cancer.

The chain is built from TRBV19 and TRBJ2-1; tentative D call: TRBD2 (6 bases). Germline values: CDR1 LNHDA, CDR2 SQIVND (reference sequence). V lost 3 bases and J lost 1, with 16 bases in between. CDR3 size: 17 residues. The CDR3 DNA follows: TGTGCCAGTAGTATGCCCCTTGGTGGGGGGTCCTACAATGAGCAGTTCTTC. It specifies CASSMPLGGGSYNEQFF.

This clonotype came up many times. V and J are TRBV29-1 and TRBJ2-1, with TRBD1 identical over 7 bases. Germline V gives CDR1 SQVTM, CDR2 ANQGSEA. Germline trimming cut 5 bases from V and 4 bases from J; bases unmatched to any gene: 2. The length of the CDR3 is 12 residues. DNA for the CDR3: TGCAGCGTTACACAGGGGTACAATGAGCAGTTCTTC. Its translation is CSVTQGYNEQFF.

The chain is built from TRBV27 and TRBJ2-7, with D unresolved. Trimming pared 3 bases from V and 3 bases from J, leaving 12 bases between. The CDR3 has 14 residues. Germline CDR1 MNHEY, CDR2 SMNVEV (reference sequence). CDR3 nucleotides: TGTGCCAGCAGTTTGAAGGAAGGGCGCTACGAGCAGTACTTC. Its protein is CASSLKEGRYEQYF.

This clonotype turned up a few times. The chain is built from TRBV5-1 and TRBJ2-1; 8 positions match TRBD2. The J segment lost 7 bases and the V segment lost 4 bases, leaving 10 bases of the junction unmatched. The CDR3 is 15 residues long. In germline, CDR1 is SGHRS, CDR2 YFSETQ. The CDR3 sequence is CASSVGLAMGNEQFF. The CDR3 nucleotides are TGCGCCAGCAGCGTCGGACTAGCCATGGGGAATGAGCAGTTCTTC.

The chain recombines TRBV24-1 with TRBJ2-3; D is perhaps TRBD1 (5 bases). There are 14 residues in the CDR3. The germline gives CDR1 KGHDR, CDR2 SFDVKD. Trimming stripped 3 bases from V and 1 base from J, with 7 bases between. CDR3 loop: CATSDPTGTDTQYF. As DNA, the CDR3 is TGTGCCACCAGTGATCCGACAGGCACAGATACGCAGTATTTT.

The J gene is TRBJ2-7, the V gene TRBV5-1, with a weak D call TRBD2 (6 bases). Looked up from germline, CDR1 is SGHRS and CDR2 is YFSETQ. Trimming stripped 4 bases from V and 4 bases from J, with 15 bases between. The CDR3 totals 14 residues. The CDR3 spells CASSAGAGTYEQYV. CDR3 in DNA: TGCGCCAGCAGCGCCGGGGCAGGGACTTACGAGCAGTACGTC.

This clonotype has ten or more counts. CDR3 amino acids: CASSLDGGLAGFTDTQYF. The CDR3 nucleotides read TGCGCCAGCAGCTTGGATGGGGGACTAGCGGGATTCACAGATACGCAGTATTTT. This chain joins TRBV5-1 and TRBJ2-3; 13 bases align to TRBD2. This CDR3 region has 18 residues. V trimming: 0 bases; J trimming: 2 bases; junction bases outside the gene matches: 6. Germline V gene sequence: CDR1 SGHRS, CDR2 YFSETQ.

This clonotype was picked up many times. V usage is TRBV6-5 and J usage is TRBJ2-1; D ambiguous. The CDR3 runs to 14 residues. The germline V and J ends were trimmed by 2 bases and 9 bases, with 14 bases remaining between them. Per germline, CDR1 MNHEY and CDR2 SVGAGI. The CDR3 sequence: CASSYGLLLGEQFF. CDR3 bases: TGTGCCAGCAGTTACGGGCTGCTGCTGGGTGAGCAGTTCTTC.

This clonotype appeared a few times. The chain carries TRBV29-1 and TRBJ1-1, with D unresolved. V was shortened by 7 bases and J by 1 base, with 13 bases between the two germline ends. The germline V gene has CDR1 SQVTM and CDR2 ANQGSEA. The CDR3 length is 13 residues. The CDR3 spells CSAERAGNTEAFF. Written as DNA, the CDR3 is TGCAGCGCTGAGAGAGCAGGGAACACTGAAGCTTTCTTT.

This clonotype was seen a handful of times. The chain links TRBV20-1 to TRBJ1-1; 10 nucleotides agree with TRBD1. CDR3 size: 15 residues. Germline V gene sequence: CDR1 DFQATT, CDR2 SNEGSKA (reference sequence). The V and J ends lost 5 bases and 7 bases, in that order; junction bases with no gene match: 13. CDR3 sequence: CSAQTPTGGIGEAFF. In DNA, the CDR3 is TGCAGTGCTCAAACCCCGACAGGGGGCATTGGTGAAGCTTTCTTT.

The rearrangement joins TRBV18 to TRBJ2-7; either TRBD1 or TRBD2 may fit D (5 bases each). CDR1 and CDR2 (germline): KGHSH, LQKENI. This CDR3 spans 14 amino acids. Trimming pared 4 bases from V and 0 bases from J, leaving 10 bases between. CDR3 protein: CASSLWGSSYEQYF. As DNA, the CDR3 is TGTGCCAGCTCACTATGGGGGAGCTCCTACGAGCAGTACTTC.

This clonotype appeared many times. The chain employs TRBV7-9 and TRBJ1-1, with D perhaps TRBD1 (5 bases). V gave up 5 bases and J gave up 4 bases, with 11 bases separating them. The germline V gene encodes CDR1 SEHNR and CDR2 FQNEAQ (reference sequence). The CDR3 is 13 amino acids. The CDR3 spells CASSMGEFTEAFF. CDR3 in DNA: TGTGCCAGCAGCATGGGGGAGTTCACTGAAGCTTTCTTT.

The chain's CDR3 is CASSYGAETQYF. In DNA form, the CDR3 reads TGTGCCAGCAGTTACGGGGCGGAGACCCAGTACTTC. The genes are TRBV6-6 and TRBJ2-5; possibly TRBD1 for D (5 bases). With 2 bases removed from V and 5 bases from J, the gap between germline ends came to 6 bases. This CDR3 has 12 residues. CDR1 MNHNY and CDR2 SVGAGI come from the germline V gene (reference sequence).

CDR3 coding DNA: TGTGCCAGCTCAGAATTAGCGGGAGGCTACGAGCAGTACTTC. Protein sequence: CASSELAGGYEQYF. The V call is TRBV18, the J call TRBJ2-7; 10 bases fit TRBD2. The germline V gene encodes CDR1 KGHSH and CDR2 LQKENI. CDR3 length: 14 residues. With 5 bases clipped from V and 3 bases from J, the junction kept 4 bases outside the gene matches.

This clonotype was seen more than once but under ten times. This chain connects TRBV7-9 to TRBJ2-1; 12 bases are shared with TRBD2. Trimming at V came to 4 bases and at J to 6 bases, leaving 10 bases not matched to a gene. Germline CDR1 is SEHNR and CDR2 is FQNEAQ (reference sequence). There are 17 residues in the CDR3. CDR3 DNA: TGTGCCAGCAGCTCCCCAAAGACTAGCGGGAGAGTCAATGAGCAGTTCTTC. This translates into CASSSPKTSGRVNEQFF.

This clonotype was seen more than once but under ten times. CDR3: CASVQGARDNEQFF. The CDR3 DNA follows: TGTGCCAGTGTACAGGGGGCTAGAGACAATGAGCAGTTCTTC. The V call is TRBV6-6, the J call TRBJ2-1, with TRBD1 matching 9 bases. Germline lookup yields CDR1 MNHNY and CDR2 SVGAGI (reference sequence). J was trimmed by 5 bases and V by 9 bases; bases with no gene match: 8. CDR3 length: 14 residues.

In its sample, this clonotype was seen many times. This chain links TRBV6-1 with TRBJ2-7; no clear D gene. CDR3 size: 11 residues. The V end was cut by 10 bases, the J end by 4 bases, with 11 bases between. The germline CDR1 and CDR2 sequences are MNHNS and SASEGT. CDR3: CATRVLYEQYF. DNA of the CDR3: TGTGCCACTCGGGTATTGTACGAGCAGTACTTC.

J is TRBJ2-4 and V is TRBV21-1. TRBV21-1 is given as a pseudogene. This CDR3 comprises 15 residues. In DNA, the CDR3 is TGTGCCAGCAGCAAAAGAGAATTAGCCAAAAACATTCAGTACTTC. Protein sequence: CASSKRELAKNIQYF.

The J gene is TRBJ1-1, the V gene TRBV27, with D perhaps TRBD1 (5 bases). V was pared by 7 bases and J by 4 bases, with 16 bases between. Germline V lookup: CDR1 MNHEY, CDR2 SMNVEV (reference sequence). CDR3 length: 14 residues. CDR3 in amino acids: CASNTRGRGTEAFF. The CDR3 DNA reads TGTGCCAGCAACACGCGGGGGAGGGGCACTGAAGCTTTCTTT.

The chain joins TRBV7-3 to TRBJ2-2; 10 positions match TRBD1. This CDR3 contains 15 residues. Trimming took 5 bases from V and 4 from J; bases not matched to a gene: 4. CDR1 is SGHTA, CDR2 FQGTGA, per germline. CDR3 region: CASSPRTGGTGELFF. Here the CDR3 DNA reads TGTGCCAGCAGCCCTCGGACAGGGGGCACCGGGGAGCTGTTTTTT.

This clonotype was seen a few times. The chain is built from TRBV5-1 and TRBJ2-2, with 7 nucleotides matching TRBD2. Trimming at V came to 5 bases and at J to 4 bases, leaving 11 bases not matched to a gene. The CDR3 spans 16 residues. CDR1 is SGHRS and CDR2 is YFSETQ in the germline V gene. Here the CDR3 DNA reads TGCGCCAGCAGTCCACGGGGCCCGGGAGGCACCGGGGAGCTGTTTTTT. Translated: CASSPRGPGGTGELFF.

This CDR3 reads CATKSLETQYF. Here the CDR3 DNA reads TGTGCCACCAAAAGCCTAGAGACCCAGTACTTC. The chain carries TRBV6-6 and TRBJ2-5; D is unresolved. Per the germline V gene, CDR1 is MNHNY and CDR2 is SVGAGI (reference sequence). The V end lost 10 bases, the J end lost 4 bases, and 10 bases lay between the germline ends. CDR3 length: 11 amino acids.

The chain recombines TRBV9 with TRBJ2-5; TRBD2 aligns across 9 bases. V lost 0 bases, J lost 8 bases, and 8 bases stayed unmatched. This CDR3 spans 15 amino acids. Per germline, CDR1 SGDLS and CDR2 YYNGEE. CDR3 loop: CASSVAYSGRSTQYF. The CDR3 DNA reads as TGTGCCAGCAGCGTAGCATATAGCGGGAGAAGTACCCAGTACTTC.

This clonotype was detected a few times. J is TRBJ2-3 and V is TRBV6-2 or TRBV6-3; D is unresolved. Per germline, CDR1 MNHEY and CDR2 SVGEGT. Trimming pared 5 bases from V and 1 base from J, leaving 19 bases between. This CDR3 contains 17 residues. The CDR3 loop reads CASSEEGAAKGTDTQYF. CDR3 bases: TGTGCCAGCAGTGAGGAAGGAGCAGCCAAGGGCACAGATACGCAGTATTTT.